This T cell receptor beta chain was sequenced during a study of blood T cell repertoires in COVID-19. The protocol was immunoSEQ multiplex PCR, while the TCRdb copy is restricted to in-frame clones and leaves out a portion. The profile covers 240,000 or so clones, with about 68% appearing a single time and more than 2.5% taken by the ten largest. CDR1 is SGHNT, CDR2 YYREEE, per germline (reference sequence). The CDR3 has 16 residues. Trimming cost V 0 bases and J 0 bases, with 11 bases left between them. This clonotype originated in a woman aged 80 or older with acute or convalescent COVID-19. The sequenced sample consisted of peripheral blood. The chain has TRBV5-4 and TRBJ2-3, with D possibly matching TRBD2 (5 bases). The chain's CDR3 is CASSLGRGYSTDTQYF. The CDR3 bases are TGTGCCAGCAGCTTGGGGAGAGGGTATAGCACAGATACGCAGTATTTT.